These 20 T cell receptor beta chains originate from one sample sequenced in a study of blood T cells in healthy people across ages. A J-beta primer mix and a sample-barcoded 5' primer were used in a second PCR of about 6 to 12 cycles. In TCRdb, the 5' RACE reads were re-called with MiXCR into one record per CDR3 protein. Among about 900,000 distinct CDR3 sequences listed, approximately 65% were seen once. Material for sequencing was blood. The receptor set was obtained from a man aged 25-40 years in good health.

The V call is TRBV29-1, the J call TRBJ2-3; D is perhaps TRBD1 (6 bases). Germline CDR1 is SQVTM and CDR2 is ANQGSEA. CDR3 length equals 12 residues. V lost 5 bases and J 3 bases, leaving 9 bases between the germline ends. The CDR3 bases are TGCAGCGTTTTACAGGGTACAGATACGCAGTATTTT. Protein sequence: CSVLQGTDTQYF.

CDR3 amino acids: CASSSDRGTYNEQFF. CDR3 in DNA: TGTGCCAGCAGCTCGGACAGGGGAACCTACAATGAGCAGTTCTTC. The V and J genes are TRBV7-2 and TRBJ2-1; 9 bases map to TRBD1. The CDR3 totals 15 residues. The germline V gene encodes CDR1 SGHTA and CDR2 FQGNSA. J lost 2 bases, V lost 4 bases, and 3 bases had no gene match.

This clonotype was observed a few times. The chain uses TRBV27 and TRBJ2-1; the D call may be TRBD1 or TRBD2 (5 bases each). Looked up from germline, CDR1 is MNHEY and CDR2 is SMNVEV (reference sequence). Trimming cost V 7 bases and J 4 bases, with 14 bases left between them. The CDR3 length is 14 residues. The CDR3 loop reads CASTGTANYNEQFF. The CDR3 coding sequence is TGTGCCAGCACCGGGACGGCCAATTACAATGAGCAGTTCTTC.

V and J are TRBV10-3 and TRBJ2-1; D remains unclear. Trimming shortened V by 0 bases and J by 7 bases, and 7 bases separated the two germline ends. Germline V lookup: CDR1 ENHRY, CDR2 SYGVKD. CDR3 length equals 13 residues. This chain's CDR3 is CAISESNGNEQFF. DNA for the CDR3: TGTGCCATCAGTGAGTCGAATGGGAATGAGCAGTTCTTC.

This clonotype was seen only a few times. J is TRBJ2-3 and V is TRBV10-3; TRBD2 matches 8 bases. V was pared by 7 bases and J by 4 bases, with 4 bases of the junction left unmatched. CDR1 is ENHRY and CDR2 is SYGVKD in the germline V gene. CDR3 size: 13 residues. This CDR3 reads CAITPGGPDTQYF. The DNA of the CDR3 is TGTGCCATCACCCCGGGGGGGCCAGATACGCAGTATTTT.

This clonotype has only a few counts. Written as DNA, the CDR3 is TGTGCCAGCAGCTTACAGGGGACCTATGGCTACACCTTC. Protein: CASSLQGTYGYTF. The chain is built from TRBV7-2 and TRBJ1-2; weak D call: TRBD1 (6 bases). V gave up 2 bases and J gave up 4 bases, with 8 bases separating them. This CDR3 contains 13 residues. Looked up from germline, CDR1 is SGHTA and CDR2 is FQGNSA.

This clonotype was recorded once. This CDR3 reads CSAAGQGVSGANVLTF. The CDR3 DNA is TGCAGTGCTGCAGGACAGGGGGTCTCTGGGGCCAACGTCCTGACTTTC. The chain couples TRBV20-1 to TRBJ2-6; the match to TRBD1 covers 10 bases. The CDR3 spans 16 residues. With 5 bases clipped from V and 0 bases from J, the junction kept 4 bases outside the gene matches. Germline V lookup: CDR1 DFQATT, CDR2 SNEGSKA (reference sequence).

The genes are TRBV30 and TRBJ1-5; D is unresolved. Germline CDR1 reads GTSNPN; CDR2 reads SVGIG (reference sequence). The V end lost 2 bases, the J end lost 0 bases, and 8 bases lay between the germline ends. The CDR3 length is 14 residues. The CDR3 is CAWSTSYSNQPQHF. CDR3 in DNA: TGTGCCTGGAGTACTTCTTATAGCAATCAGCCCCAGCATTTT.

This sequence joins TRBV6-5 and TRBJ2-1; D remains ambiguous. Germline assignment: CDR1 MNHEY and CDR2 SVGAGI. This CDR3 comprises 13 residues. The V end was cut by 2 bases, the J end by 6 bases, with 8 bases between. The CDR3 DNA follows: TGTGCCAGCAGTTACAGGCCTCGCAATGAGCAGTTCTTC. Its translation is CASSYRPRNEQFF.

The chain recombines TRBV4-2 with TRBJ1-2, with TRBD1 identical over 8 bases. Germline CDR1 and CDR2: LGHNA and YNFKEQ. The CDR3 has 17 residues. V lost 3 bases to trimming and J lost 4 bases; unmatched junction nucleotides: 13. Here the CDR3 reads CASSQEQGGRQSYGYTF. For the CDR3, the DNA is TGTGCCAGCAGCCAGGAACAGGGGGGGAGACAGAGCTATGGCTACACCTTC.

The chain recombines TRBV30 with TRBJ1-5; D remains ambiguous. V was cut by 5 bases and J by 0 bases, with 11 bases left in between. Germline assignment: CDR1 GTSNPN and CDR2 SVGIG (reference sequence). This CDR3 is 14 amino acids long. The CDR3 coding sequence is TGTGCCTGGGGCAGAGAATATAGCAATCAGCCCCAGCATTTT. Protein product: CAWGREYSNQPQHF. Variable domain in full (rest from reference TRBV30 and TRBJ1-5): SQTIHQWPATLVQPVGSPLSLECTVEGTSNPNLYWYRQAAGRGLQLLFYSVGIGQISSEVPQNLSASRPQDRQFILSSKKLLLSDSGFYLCAWGREYSNQPQHFGDGTRLSIL.

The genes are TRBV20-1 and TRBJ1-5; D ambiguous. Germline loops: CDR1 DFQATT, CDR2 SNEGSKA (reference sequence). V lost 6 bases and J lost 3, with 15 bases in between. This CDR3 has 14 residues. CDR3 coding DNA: TGCAGTGCCAAGAACATGCAGTCCAATCAGCCCCAGCATTTT. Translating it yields CSAKNMQSNQPQHF.

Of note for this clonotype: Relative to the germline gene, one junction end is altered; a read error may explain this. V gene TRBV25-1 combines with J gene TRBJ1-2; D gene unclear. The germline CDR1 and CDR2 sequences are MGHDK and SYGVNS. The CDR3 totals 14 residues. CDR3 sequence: CASRARGIQTGYIF. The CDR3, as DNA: TGTGCCAGCAGGGCCCGAGGGATACAAACCGGCTACATCTTC.

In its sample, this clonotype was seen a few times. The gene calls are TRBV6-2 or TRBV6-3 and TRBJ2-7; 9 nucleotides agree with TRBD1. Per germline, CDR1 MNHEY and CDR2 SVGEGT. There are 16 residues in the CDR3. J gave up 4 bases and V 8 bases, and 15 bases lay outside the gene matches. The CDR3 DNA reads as TGTGCCAGCCGACAAGACCGGGACAGGGACAAATACGAGCAGTACTTC. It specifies CASRQDRDRDKYEQYF.

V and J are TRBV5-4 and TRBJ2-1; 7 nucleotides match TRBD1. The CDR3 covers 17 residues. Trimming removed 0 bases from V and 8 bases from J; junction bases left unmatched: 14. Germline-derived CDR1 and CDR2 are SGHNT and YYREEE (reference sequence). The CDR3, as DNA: TGTGCCAGCAGCTTGGCCCCCCTAAGGGGGCAAGGCGATGAGCAGTTCTTC. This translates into CASSLAPLRGQGDEQFF.

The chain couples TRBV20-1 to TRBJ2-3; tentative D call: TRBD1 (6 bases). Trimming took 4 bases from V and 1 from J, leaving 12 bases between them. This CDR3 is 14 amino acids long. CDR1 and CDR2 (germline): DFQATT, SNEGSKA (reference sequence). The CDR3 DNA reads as TGCAGTGCTACTTCAGGGGACGGCACAGATACGCAGTATTTT. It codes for CSATSGDGTDTQYF.

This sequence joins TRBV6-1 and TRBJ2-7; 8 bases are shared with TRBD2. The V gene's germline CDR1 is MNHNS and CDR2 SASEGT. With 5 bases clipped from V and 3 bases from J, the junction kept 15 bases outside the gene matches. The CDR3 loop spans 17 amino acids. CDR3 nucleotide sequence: TGTGCCAGCAGTCTCTTGCGGGGGGCCGGAAAACACTACGAGCAGTACTTC. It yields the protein CASSLLRGAGKHYEQYF.

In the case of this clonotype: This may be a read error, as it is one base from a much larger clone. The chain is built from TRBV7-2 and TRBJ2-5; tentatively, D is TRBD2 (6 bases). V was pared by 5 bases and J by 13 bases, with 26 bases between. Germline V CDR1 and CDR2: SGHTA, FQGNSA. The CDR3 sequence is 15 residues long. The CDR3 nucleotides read TGTGCCAGCAGCCCAAGAGGCCTAGCGTACACTGAGCGGTACTTC. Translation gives CASSPRGLAYTERYF.

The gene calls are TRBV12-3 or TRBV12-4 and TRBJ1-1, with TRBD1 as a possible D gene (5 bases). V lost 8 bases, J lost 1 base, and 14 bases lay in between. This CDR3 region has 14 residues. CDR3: CASHGQGSNTEAFF. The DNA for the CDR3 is TGTGCCAGCCACGGGCAGGGATCGAACACTGAAGCTTTCTTT.

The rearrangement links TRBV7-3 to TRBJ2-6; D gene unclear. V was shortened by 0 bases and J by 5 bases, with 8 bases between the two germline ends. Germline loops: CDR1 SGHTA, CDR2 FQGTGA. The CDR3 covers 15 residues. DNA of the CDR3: TGTGCCAGCAGCTTAACAGGAGACAGGGCCAACGTCCTGACTTTC. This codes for CASSLTGDRANVLTF.